This TCR beta chain was captured in a study of T cell responses to AZD1222 COVID-19 vaccine. Study as a whole: Second-dose intervals near 4 or 12 weeks were combined.

Assay used: immunoSEQ multiplex PCR; TCRdb lists only in-frame clones, some missing. Here the sample spans about 120,000 clones, around nine tenths being singletons. Study-level points and caveats: CD4 TCRs covered the whole spike, strongest at regions 160-218 and 743-854.

As regards this clone: Its antigen remains unknown.

Looked up from germline, CDR1 is LNHNV and CDR2 is YYDKDF (reference sequence). The CDR3 is 13 residues long. Trimming removed 1 base from V and 8 bases from J, with 9 bases in between. The material sequenced was peripheral blood, taken on day 0 of AZD1222 vaccination. The receptor's source is an adult in good health. The chain combines TRBV15 with TRBJ1-3; D not resolved. The CDR3 loop is CATSRGLADTIYF. As DNA, the CDR3 is TGTGCCACCAGCAGAGGCCTCGCGGACACCATATATTTT.